This TCR beta chain was identified in a study of cytomegalovirus exposure and HLA in healthy donors. Whole-study context: The 130 or so validation repertoires were reported in a later analysis to have been generated on the same platform as the 666 first-cohort repertoires.

The donors were members of the validation cohort, which comprised under 150 subjects and was separate from the first cohort of roughly 700 subjects. Using immunoSEQ multiplex PCR, the repertoire was profiled, and TCRdb retains in-frame clones only, with some absent. The sample shows 130,000 to 150,000 clones, nearly 90% of them seen only once. About this clone: Antigen: not known.

Findings and limits, study-wide: Overall, approximately 150 TCR beta chains were annotated as cytomegalovirus-associated. Specificity of a few CMV-associated chains for CMV antigens was verified in vitro.

This CDR3 is 17 amino acids long. Germline V gene data show CDR1 as SGHAT and CDR2 as FQNNGV. Trimming cost V 1 base and J 0 bases; bases outside gene matches: 4. The sequence was obtained from a woman between 18 and 30 years old in good health and CMV-seropositive. The source material was PBMCs. J is TRBJ2-2 and V is TRBV11-2, with TRBD1 matching 8 bases. The CDR3, as DNA: TGTGCCAGCAGCTTAGGAGGACAGGGCCCGAACACCGGGGAGCTGTTTTTT. It yields the protein CASSLGGQGPNTGELFF.